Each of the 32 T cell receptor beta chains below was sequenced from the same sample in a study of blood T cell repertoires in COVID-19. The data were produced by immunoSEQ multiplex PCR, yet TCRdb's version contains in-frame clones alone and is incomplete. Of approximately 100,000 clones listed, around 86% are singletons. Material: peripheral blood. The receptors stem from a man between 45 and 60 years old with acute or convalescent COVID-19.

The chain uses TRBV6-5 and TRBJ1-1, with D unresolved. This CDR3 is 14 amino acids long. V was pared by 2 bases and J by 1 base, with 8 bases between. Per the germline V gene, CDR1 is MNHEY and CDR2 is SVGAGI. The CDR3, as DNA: TGTGCCAGCAGTTACCGAAGAGAGAACACTGAAGCTTTCTTT. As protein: CASSYRRENTEAFF.

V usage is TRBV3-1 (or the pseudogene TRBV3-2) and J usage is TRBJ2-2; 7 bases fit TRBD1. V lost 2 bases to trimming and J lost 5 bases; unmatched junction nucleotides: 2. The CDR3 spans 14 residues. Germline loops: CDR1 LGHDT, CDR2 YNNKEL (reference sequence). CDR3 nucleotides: TGTGCCAGCAGCCAAAACAGGGGAACCGGGGAGCTGTTTTTT. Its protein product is CASSQNRGTGELFF.

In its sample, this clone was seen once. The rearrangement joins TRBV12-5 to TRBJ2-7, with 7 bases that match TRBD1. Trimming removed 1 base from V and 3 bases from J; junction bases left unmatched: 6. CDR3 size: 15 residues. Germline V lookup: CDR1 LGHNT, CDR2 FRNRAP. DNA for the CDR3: TGTGCTAGTGGTTTGGCCGAGGGGGCCTACTACGAGCAGTACTTC. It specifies CASGLAEGAYYEQYF.

CDR3 bases: TGTGCCAGCAGCCAGGCAGGGGTCGAGCAGTACTTC. It is translated as CASSQAGVEQYF. V and J are TRBV14 and TRBJ2-7, with D tentatively TRBD1 (6 bases). Germline CDR1 SGHDN, CDR2 FVKESK. The CDR3 has 12 amino acids. With 3 bases removed from V and 6 bases from J, the gap between germline ends came to 9 bases. The variable domain in full, with the rest retrieved from reference TRBV14 and TRBJ2-7, is EAGVTQFPSHSVIEKGQTVTLRCDPISGHDNLYWYRRVMGKEIKFLLHFVKESKQDESGMPNNRFLAERTGGTYSTLKVQPAELEDSGVYFCASSQAGVEQYFGPGTRLTVT.

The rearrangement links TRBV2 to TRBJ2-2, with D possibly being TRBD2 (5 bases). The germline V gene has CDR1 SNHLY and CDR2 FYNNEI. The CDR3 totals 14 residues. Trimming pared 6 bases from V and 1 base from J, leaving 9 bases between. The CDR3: CASRGVRNTGELFF. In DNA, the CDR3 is TGTGCCAGCAGGGGAGTTCGGAACACCGGGGAGCTGTTTTTT.

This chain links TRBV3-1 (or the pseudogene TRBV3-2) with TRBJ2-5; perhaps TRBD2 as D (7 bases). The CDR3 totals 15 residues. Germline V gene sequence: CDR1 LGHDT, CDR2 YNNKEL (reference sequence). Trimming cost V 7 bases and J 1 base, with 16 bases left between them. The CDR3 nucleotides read TGTGCCAGCACTCTGGGGGGAGGGGGCCAAGAGACCCAGTACTTC. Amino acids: CASTLGGGGQETQYF.

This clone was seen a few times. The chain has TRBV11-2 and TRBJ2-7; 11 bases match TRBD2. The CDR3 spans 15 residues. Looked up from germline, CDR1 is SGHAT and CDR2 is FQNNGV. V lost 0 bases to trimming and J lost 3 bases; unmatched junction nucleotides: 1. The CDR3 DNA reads TGTGCCAGCAGCTTAGATCTAGCGGGAGGCTACGAGCAGTACTTC. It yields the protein CASSLDLAGGYEQYF.

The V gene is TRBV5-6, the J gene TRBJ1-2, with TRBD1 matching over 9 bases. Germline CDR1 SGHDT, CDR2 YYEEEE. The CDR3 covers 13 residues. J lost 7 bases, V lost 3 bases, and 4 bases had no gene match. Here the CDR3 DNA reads TGTGCCAGCAGCTCCCGGGACAGGGCTGGCTACACCTTC. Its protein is CASSSRDRAGYTF. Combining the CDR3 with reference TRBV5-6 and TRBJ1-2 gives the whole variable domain DAGVTQSPTHLIKTRGQQVTLRCSPKSGHDTVSWYQQALGQGPQFIFQYYEEEERQRGNFPDRFSGHQFPNYSSELNVNALLLGDSALYLCASSSRDRAGYTFGSGTRLTVV.

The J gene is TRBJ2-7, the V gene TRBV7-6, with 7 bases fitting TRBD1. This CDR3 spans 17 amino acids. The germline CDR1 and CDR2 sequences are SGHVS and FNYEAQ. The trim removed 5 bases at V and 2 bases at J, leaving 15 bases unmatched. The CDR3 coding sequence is TGTGCCAGCAGCCCACGTTACAGGGGCCCCCCCACCTACGAGCAGTACTTC. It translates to CASSPRYRGPPTYEQYF.

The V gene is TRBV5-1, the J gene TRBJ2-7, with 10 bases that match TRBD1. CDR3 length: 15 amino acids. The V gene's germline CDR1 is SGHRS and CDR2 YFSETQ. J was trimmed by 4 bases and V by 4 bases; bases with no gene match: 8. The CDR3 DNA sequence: TGCGCCAGCAGCGCACCGGGACAGGGGTCGTACGAGCAGTACTTC. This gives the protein CASSAPGQGSYEQYF.

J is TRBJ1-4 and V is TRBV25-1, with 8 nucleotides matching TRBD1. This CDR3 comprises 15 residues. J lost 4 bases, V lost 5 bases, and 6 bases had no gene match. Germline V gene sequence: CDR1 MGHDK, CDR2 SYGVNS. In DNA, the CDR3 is TGTGCCAGCAGTTTAGGACAGGGATATAATGAAAAACTGTTTTTT. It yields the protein CASSLGQGYNEKLFF.

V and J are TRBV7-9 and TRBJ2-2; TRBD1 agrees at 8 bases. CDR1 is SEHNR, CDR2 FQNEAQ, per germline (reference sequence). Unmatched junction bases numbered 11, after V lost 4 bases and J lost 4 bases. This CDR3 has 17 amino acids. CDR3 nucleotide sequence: TGTGCCAGCAGCTCCCGGGCCGGGACAGGAGGCACCGGGGAGCTGTTTTTT. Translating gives CASSSRAGTGGTGELFF.

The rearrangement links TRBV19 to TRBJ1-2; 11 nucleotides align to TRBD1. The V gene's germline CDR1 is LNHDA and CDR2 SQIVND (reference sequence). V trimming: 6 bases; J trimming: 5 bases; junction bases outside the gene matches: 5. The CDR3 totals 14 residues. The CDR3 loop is CASSPGQGGYGYTF. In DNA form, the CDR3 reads TGTGCCAGTAGCCCGGGACAGGGGGGGTATGGCTACACCTTC.

CDR3 sequence (DNA): TGTGCCAGCAGTTTACCCAGGGTCTGGGAGACCCAGTACTTC. Its translation: CASSLPRVWETQYF. This chain links TRBV28 with TRBJ2-5, with D possibly TRBD1 on 5 matching bases. Looked up from germline, CDR1 is MDHEN and CDR2 is SYDVKM. V lost 2 bases, J lost 5 bases, and 12 bases lay in between. The CDR3 sequence is 14 residues long.

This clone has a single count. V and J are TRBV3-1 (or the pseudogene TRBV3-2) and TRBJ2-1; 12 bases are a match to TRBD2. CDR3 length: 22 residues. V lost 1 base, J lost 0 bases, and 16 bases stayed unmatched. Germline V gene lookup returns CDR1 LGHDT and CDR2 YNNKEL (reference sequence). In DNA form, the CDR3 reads TGTGCCAGCAGCCAAGCCCTCCGCCGCGGACTAGCGGGGAAGAGCTCCTACAATGAGCAGTTCTTC. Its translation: CASSQALRRGLAGKSSYNEQFF.

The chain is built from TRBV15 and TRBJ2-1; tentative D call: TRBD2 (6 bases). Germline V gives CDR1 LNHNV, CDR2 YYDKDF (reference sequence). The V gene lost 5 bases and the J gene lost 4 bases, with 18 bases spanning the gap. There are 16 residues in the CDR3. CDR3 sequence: CATSAPTLAGYNEQFF. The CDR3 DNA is TGTGCCACCAGCGCGCCCACCCTGGCGGGGTACAATGAGCAGTTCTTC. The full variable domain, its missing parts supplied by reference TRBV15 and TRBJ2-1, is DAMVIQNPRYQVTQFGKPVTLSCSQTLNHNVMYWYQQKSSQAPKLLFHYYDKDFNNEADTPDNFQSRRPNTSFCFLDIRSPGLGDTAMYLCATSAPTLAGYNEQFFGPGTRLTVL.

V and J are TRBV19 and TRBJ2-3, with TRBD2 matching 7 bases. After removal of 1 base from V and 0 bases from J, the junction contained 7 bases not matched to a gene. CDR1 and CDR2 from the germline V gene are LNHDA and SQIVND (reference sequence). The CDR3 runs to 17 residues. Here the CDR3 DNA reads TGTGCCAGTAGTATAGTCCCCGGGGGGAGGAGCACAGATACGCAGTATTTT. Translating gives CASSIVPGGRSTDTQYF. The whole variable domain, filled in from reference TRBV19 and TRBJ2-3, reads DGGITQSPKYLFRKEGQNVTLSCEQNLNHDAMYWYRQDPGQGLRLIYYSQIVNDFQKGDIAEGYSVSREKKESFPLTVTSAQKNPTAFYLCASSIVPGGRSTDTQYFGPGTRLTVL.

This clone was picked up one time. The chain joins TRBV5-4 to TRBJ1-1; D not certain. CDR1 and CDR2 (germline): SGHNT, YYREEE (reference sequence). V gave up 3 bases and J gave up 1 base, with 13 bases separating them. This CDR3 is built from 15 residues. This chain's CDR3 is CASSSHMAGNTEAFF. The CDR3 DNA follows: TGTGCCAGCAGCTCCCACATGGCGGGGAACACTGAAGCTTTCTTT.

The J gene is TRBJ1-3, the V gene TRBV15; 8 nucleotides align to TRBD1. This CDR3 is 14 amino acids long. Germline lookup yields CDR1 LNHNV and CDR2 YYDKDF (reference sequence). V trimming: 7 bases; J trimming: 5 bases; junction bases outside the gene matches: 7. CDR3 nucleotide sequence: TGTGCCACCACCGTGGACAGGGCCCGAAACACCATATATTTT. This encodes CATTVDRARNTIYF.

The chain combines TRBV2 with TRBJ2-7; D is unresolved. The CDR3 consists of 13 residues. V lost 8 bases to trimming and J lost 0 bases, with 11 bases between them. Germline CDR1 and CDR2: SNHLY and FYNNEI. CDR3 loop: CASRDGYSYEQYF. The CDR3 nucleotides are TGTGCCAGCCGCGACGGGTACTCCTACGAGCAGTACTTC.

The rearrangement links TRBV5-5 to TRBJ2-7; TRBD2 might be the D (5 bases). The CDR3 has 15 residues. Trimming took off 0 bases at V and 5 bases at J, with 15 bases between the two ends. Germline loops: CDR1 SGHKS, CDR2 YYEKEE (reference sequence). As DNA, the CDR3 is TGTGCCAGCAGCTTGGGGGCGAGGAGGTCCCACGAGCAGTACTTC. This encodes CASSLGARRSHEQYF.

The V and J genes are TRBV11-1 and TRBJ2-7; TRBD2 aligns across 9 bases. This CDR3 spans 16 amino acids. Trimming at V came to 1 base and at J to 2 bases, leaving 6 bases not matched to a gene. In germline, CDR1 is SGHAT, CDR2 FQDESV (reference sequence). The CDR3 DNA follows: TGTGCCAGCAGCTTAGTAGCGGGGGCCGGGACCTACGAGCAGTACTTC. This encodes CASSLVAGAGTYEQYF.

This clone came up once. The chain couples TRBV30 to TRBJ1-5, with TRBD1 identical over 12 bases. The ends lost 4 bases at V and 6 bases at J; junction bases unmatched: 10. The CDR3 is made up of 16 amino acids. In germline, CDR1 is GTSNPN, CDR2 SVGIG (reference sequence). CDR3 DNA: TGTGCCTGGAAACGACCGGGACAGGGGGCTTCTCAGCCCCAGCATTTT. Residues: CAWKRPGQGASQPQHF.

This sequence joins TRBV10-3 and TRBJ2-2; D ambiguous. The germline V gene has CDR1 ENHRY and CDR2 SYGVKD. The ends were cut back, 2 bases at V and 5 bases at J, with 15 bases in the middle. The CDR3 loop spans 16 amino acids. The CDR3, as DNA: TGTGCCATCAGTGAGAGAGGTAGATCGGTTACCGGGGAGCTGTTTTTT. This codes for CAISERGRSVTGELFF.

CDR3 loop: CASSAPTPNQETQYF. The CDR3 DNA is TGCGCCAGCAGTGCCCCCACCCCTAACCAAGAGACCCAGTACTTC. The chain links TRBV10-1 to TRBJ2-5; no firm D call. This CDR3 has 15 amino acids. The V end lost 4 bases, the J end lost 0 bases, and 12 bases lay between the germline ends. Germline V lookup: CDR1 WNHNN, CDR2 SYGVQD (reference sequence).

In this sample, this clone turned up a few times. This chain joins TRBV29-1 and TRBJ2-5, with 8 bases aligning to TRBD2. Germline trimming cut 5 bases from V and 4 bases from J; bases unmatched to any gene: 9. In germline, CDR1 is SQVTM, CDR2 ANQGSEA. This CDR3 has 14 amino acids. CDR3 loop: CSVPRGAGGETQYF. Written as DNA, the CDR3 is TGCAGCGTTCCCCGGGGGGCGGGAGGAGAGACCCAGTACTTC.

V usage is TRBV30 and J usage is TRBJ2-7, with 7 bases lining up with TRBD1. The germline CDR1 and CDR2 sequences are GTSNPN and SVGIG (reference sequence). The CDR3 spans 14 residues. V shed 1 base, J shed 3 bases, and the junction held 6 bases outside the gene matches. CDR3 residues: CAWSGGRGRYEQYF. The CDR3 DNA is TGTGCCTGGAGTGGGGGTAGGGGGCGCTACGAGCAGTACTTC.

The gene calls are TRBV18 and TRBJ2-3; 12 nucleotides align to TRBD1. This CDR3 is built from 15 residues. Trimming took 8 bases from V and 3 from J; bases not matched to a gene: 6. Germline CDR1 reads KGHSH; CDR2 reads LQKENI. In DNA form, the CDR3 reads TGTGCCAGCCGCGGGGGACAGGGGGCAACAGATACGCAGTATTTT. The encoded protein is CASRGGQGATDTQYF.

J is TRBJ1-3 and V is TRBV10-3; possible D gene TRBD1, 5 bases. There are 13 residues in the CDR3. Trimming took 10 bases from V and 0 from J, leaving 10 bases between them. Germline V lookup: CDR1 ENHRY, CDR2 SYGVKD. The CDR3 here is CATQDLSGNTIYF. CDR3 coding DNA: TGTGCCACACAGGATCTCTCTGGAAACACCATATATTTT.

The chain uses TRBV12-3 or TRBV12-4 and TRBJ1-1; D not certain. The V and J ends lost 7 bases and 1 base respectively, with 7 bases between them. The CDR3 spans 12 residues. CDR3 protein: CASNGANTEAFF. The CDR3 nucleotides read TGTGCCAGCAATGGAGCGAACACTGAAGCTTTCTTT.

The CDR3 spells CASSSGQGMNTEAFF. Written as DNA, the CDR3 is TGTGCCAGCTCATCGGGACAGGGAATGAACACTGAAGCTTTCTTT. The V gene is TRBV18, the J gene TRBJ1-1, with 9 bases matching TRBD1. The CDR3 runs 15 residues. Germline V gene data show CDR1 as KGHSH and CDR2 as LQKENI. Germline trimming cut 5 bases from V and 0 bases from J; bases unmatched to any gene: 4. The variable domain in full, with the rest retrieved from reference TRBV18 and TRBJ1-1, is NAGVMQNPRHLVRRRGQEARLRCSPMKGHSHVYWYRQLPEEGLKFMVYLQKENIIDESGMPKERFSAEFPKEGPSILRIQQVVRGDSAAYFCASSSGQGMNTEAFFGQGTRLTVV.

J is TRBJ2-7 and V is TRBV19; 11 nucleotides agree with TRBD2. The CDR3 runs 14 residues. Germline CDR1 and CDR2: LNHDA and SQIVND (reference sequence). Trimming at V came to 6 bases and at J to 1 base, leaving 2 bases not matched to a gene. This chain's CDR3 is CASSGTSGSYEQYF. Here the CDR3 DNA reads TGTGCCAGTAGCGGGACTAGCGGATCCTACGAGCAGTACTTC.